Below, one T cell receptor (beta chain) is given with its context. It has no known antigen specificity. Within one base of it there is no much larger clone, and no base qualities were kept. This sample was taken from a study of blood T cell repertoires in COVID-19 (dated by TCRdb to 2018 to 2021). Describing the broader study: The collaborator samples originated in the United States, Italy and Spain and spanned the acute and convalescent phases of COVID-19. The material from the prospective study consisted of cDNA or gDNA derived from T cells, B-cell-depleted T cells, or PBMCs. Deeply sampled blood TCRbeta repertoires from subjects exposed to, actively infected with, or recovered from COVID-19 were included in the dataset. The repertoires were made available in a free public database intended to serve as a resource for research on the immune response to SARS-CoV-2. The samples were drawn from the first 160 participants of the ongoing ImmuneRACE study and from about 1,200 subjects provided by 6 global collaborators. A de-identified subject ID, COVID-19 status, age in years and sex were almost always included in the sample metadata. Where HLA class I and class II types were available, the types were taken from metadata supplied by the sample provider, not from assay-based typing.

Participants in the prospective study were aged roughly 18 to 100 years, lived in some 24 United States geographic areas, and enrolled through a virtual design. In the prospective study, cohorts were assigned on the basis of participant-reported clinical history obtained from a screening survey and a study questionnaire. Recovered participants in ImmuneRACE Cohort 3 were defined as having two consecutive negative NP/OP PCR tests, clearance from a healthcare professional, or resolution of symptoms. In the prospective study, whole blood, serum and a nasopharyngeal or oropharyngeal swab were collected from each participant by mobile phlebotomists. Participants in the prospective study had the option to provide additional blood draws and questionnaires over a roughly 2-month period. Prospective study blood samples were shipped either frozen or at room temperature before DNA extraction. Ends trimmed: V by 4 bases, J by 3 bases; bases unmatched to a gene: 12. CDR1 SGHNT and CDR2 YYREEE were looked up in the germline V gene (reference sequence). The CDR3 has 17 amino acids, counting the end cysteine and phenylalanine. The kept DNA is CDR3 alone, 51 bases in frame from the first base.

TCRbeta CDR3 regions were amplified from genomic DNA by means of the immunoSEQ Assay, a bias-controlled multiplex PCR. For the original study's pipeline: The number of nucleated cells in each sample was estimated from the amplification of reference gene primers within the assay. Sequence reads were collapsed and filtered to measure the absolute abundance of every unique TCRbeta CDR3 rearrangement. Productive Simpson clonality was computed per sample as the square root of Simpson's diversity index over productive rearrangements. This is the immuneACCESS table as TCRdb keeps it, with only in-frame sequences that have V and J called. A part of the clones is gone; compared with another copy, unresolved V genes explain less than half, and the rest is unexplained. V and J calls and clone size are copied from that table; D and trimming were computed from the DNA. This sample is represented by a few hundred thousand clones; roughly 87% of them were singletons. The ten most abundant clones make up roughly 0.94% of the sample.

Summary of the overall study and its limitations: The quantity of clinical and demographic metadata differed by source and by participant and was supplied without curation.

The sequence derives from a woman younger than 45 who had recovered from COVID-19. Recombination joined TRBV5-4 with TRBJ2-3, with 9 bases aligning to TRBD2. Sequenced sample: PBMCs or T cells enriched from blood (not recorded which). This receptor has the CDR3 CASSGLGRGGLTDTQYF. The bases read TGTGCCAGCAGCGGTCTCGGGCGGGGGGGCCTGACAGATACGCAGTATTTT.